Presented here are 30 T cell receptor beta chains from one specimen sequenced in a study of breast tumors, draining lymph nodes, adjacent tissues. TCRdb reprocessed the multiplex PCR reads via MiXCR and lists one record per CDR3 protein. The table has approximately 280,000 distinct CDR3 sequences, 30% seen once. Samples came from axillary lymph nodes draining the breast cancer. Input material: axillary lymph node tissue. The receptors derive from a female donor with breast cancer. Some clones in this sample may be carry-over from other donors' samples.

This clonotype was counted many times. This sequence joins TRBV5-1 and TRBJ2-7; 9 bases map to TRBD1. In germline, CDR1 is SGHRS, CDR2 YFSETQ. J gave up 3 bases and V 4 bases, and 8 bases lay outside the gene matches. The CDR3 loop spans 15 amino acids. The CDR3: CASSAGTGSGYEQYF. The CDR3 DNA sequence: TGCGCCAGCAGCGCCGGGACAGGGAGTGGCTACGAGCAGTACTTC.

This clonotype was detected ten times or more. The chain carries TRBV2 and TRBJ1-5, with D unresolved. CDR1 is SNHLY and CDR2 is FYNNEI in the germline V gene. With 6 bases removed from V and 0 bases from J, the gap between germline ends came to 12 bases. This CDR3 has 15 residues. The CDR3 is CASSETLHSNQPQHF. CDR3 coding DNA: TGTGCCAGCAGCGAGACACTACATAGCAATCAGCCCCAGCATTTT.

This clonotype was detected a few times. This chain connects TRBV28 to TRBJ2-7; D possibly corresponds to TRBD2 (5 bases). V was shortened by 1 base and J by 3 bases, with 7 bases between the two germline ends. The V gene's germline CDR1 is MDHEN and CDR2 SYDVKM. The CDR3 runs to 13 residues. DNA of the CDR3: TGTGCCAGCAGTTTATCGGGGTACTACGAGCAGTACTTC. Residues: CASSLSGYYEQYF.

This clonotype came up many times. The rearrangement uses TRBV20-1 and TRBJ2-5; D uncertain. V was trimmed by 1 base and J by 4 bases, leaving 7 bases between them. The CDR3 spans 12 residues. The germline gives CDR1 DFQATT, CDR2 SNEGSKA (reference sequence). The chain's CDR3 is CSARGVLETQYF. As DNA, the CDR3 is TGCAGTGCTAGAGGGGTTTTAGAGACCCAGTACTTC.

This clonotype has a single count. Its ends do not fully match the called genes, so a read error is possible. The chain joins TRBV5-6 to TRBJ1-2; 8 positions match TRBD1. The CDR3 has 16 amino acids. The germline V gene encodes CDR1 SGHDT and CDR2 YYEEEE. CDR3 residues: CTSSIPGQAENYGYTF. Here the CDR3 DNA reads TGTACCAGCAGCATTCCGGGACAGGCGGAGAACTATGGCTACACCTTC.

The rearrangement links TRBV18 to TRBJ2-1, with D possibly TRBD1 on 5 matching bases. Trimming removed 3 bases from V and 2 bases from J, with 11 bases in between. Germline-derived CDR1 and CDR2 are KGHSH and LQKENI. The CDR3 runs to 15 residues. The CDR3 DNA reads TGTGCCAGCTCACCCTACGCAGGGACCTACAATGAGCAGTTCTTC. This gives the protein CASSPYAGTYNEQFF. The full variable domain, in which reference TRBV18 and TRBJ2-1 provide the parts outside the CDR3, is NAGVMQNPRHLVRRRGQEARLRCSPMKGHSHVYWYRQLPEEGLKFMVYLQKENIIDESGMPKERFSAEFPKEGPSILRIQQVVRGDSAAYFCASSPYAGTYNEQFFGPGTRLTVL.

This clonotype was detected ten times or more. V is TRBV14 and J is TRBJ1-3; D not resolved. Germline V lookup: CDR1 SGHDN, CDR2 FVKESK. The V and J ends lost 4 bases and 0 bases respectively, with 4 bases between them. This CDR3 has 13 amino acids. CDR3 loop: CASSLFSGNTIYF. CDR3 bases: TGTGCCAGCAGCCTTTTCTCTGGAAACACCATATATTTT.

On this clonotype: Being one base from a much bigger clone, this may be a read error. The V call is TRBV19, the J call TRBJ2-3; tentative D call: TRBD2 (6 bases). Trimming removed 5 bases at V and 6 bases at J, with 21 bases between. This CDR3 is 16 amino acids long. The germline V gene has CDR1 LNHDA and CDR2 SQIVND (reference sequence). CDR3 nucleotides: TGTGCCAGTAGTCCTTGGGACTCTGGGGGATGGGATACGCAGTATTTT. Its protein product is CASSPWDSGGWDTQYF.

For this clonotype: At one end, the junction sequence differs from germline, possibly due to a read error. The genes are TRBV10-1 and TRBJ1-1, with TRBD1 identical over 7 bases. Per germline, CDR1 WNHNN and CDR2 SYGVQD (reference sequence). CDR3 length equals 14 residues. CDR3 sequence (DNA): TGTGCCATCAGCCTCGAGACAGGGAGTACTGAAGCTTTCTTT. It yields the protein CAISLETGSTEAFF.

This sequence joins TRBV29-1 and TRBJ1-4, with 7 bases fitting TRBD1. CDR1 is SQVTM, CDR2 ANQGSEA, per germline. The CDR3 spans 12 residues. This CDR3 reads CGGGTVNEKLFF. In DNA, the CDR3 is TGCGGCGGTGGGACAGTGAATGAAAAACTGTTTTTT.

This clonotype was seen at least ten times. The chain combines TRBV4-2 with TRBJ1-3, with unresolved D. V lost 0 bases to trimming and J lost 4 bases, with 7 bases between them. CDR1 and CDR2 from the germline V gene are LGHNA and YNFKEQ. CDR3 length: 14 amino acids. CDR3 region: CASSQDGSGNTIYF. As DNA, the CDR3 is TGTGCCAGCAGCCAAGACGGTTCCGGAAACACCATATATTTT.

A note on this clonotype: This may come from a read error, since a much larger clone is one base off. CDR3 in amino acids: CASSFSARAVGANVLTF. As DNA, the CDR3 is TGTGCCAGCAGCTTCTCGGCCAGAGCTGTTGGGGCCAACGTCCTGACTTTC. The chain uses TRBV11-1 and TRBJ2-6; D not certain. CDR1 is SGHAT and CDR2 is FQDESV in the germline V gene (reference sequence). The CDR3 extends over 17 amino acids. V was clipped by 3 bases and J by 3 bases, with 15 bases between them.

This clonotype has ten or more counts. This chain connects TRBV7-2 to TRBJ2-3, with 8 bases fitting TRBD1. V was clipped by 7 bases and J by 1 base; unmatched bases: 4. The CDR3 sequence is 14 residues long. Germline values: CDR1 SGHTA, CDR2 FQGNSA. The CDR3 DNA reads as TGTGCCAGCACCCTGGACAGGGGCACAGATACGCAGTATTTT. Protein product: CASTLDRGTDTQYF.

As to this clonotype: Since a much larger clone is just one base distant, this may be a read error. The J gene is TRBJ1-3, the V gene TRBV5-6; D not certain. Germline lookup yields CDR1 SGHDT and CDR2 YYEEEE. Trimming removed 1 base from V and 7 bases from J, with 15 bases in between. The CDR3 extends over 15 amino acids. CDR3 region: CASSLMEFSRNTIYF. CDR3 DNA sequence: TGTGCCAGCAGCTTGATGGAGTTCAGTCGGAACACCATATATTTT.

This clonotype appeared many times. The chain employs TRBV20-1 and TRBJ2-7, with TRBD2 as a possible D gene (7 bases). This CDR3 has 16 amino acids. The ends were cut back, 0 bases at V and 6 bases at J, with 21 bases in the middle. Per germline, CDR1 DFQATT and CDR2 SNEGSKA (reference sequence). For the CDR3, the DNA is TGCAGTGCTAGAGATTGGGGGGGGGCCGAGTTGAGCGAGCAGTACTTC. It specifies CSARDWGGAELSEQYF.

The rearrangement joins TRBV29-1 to TRBJ2-7; 9 bases map to TRBD2. The germline CDR1 and CDR2 sequences are SQVTM and ANQGSEA. The CDR3 consists of 13 residues. CDR3 amino acids: CKVGAGGSYEQYF. As DNA, the CDR3 is TGCAAAGTTGGAGCGGGAGGATCTTACGAGCAGTACTTC.

This clonotype was detected many times. The chain employs TRBV20-1 and TRBJ2-1; D possibly corresponds to TRBD2 (5 bases). Per germline, CDR1 DFQATT and CDR2 SNEGSKA (reference sequence). Trimming cost V 1 base and J 1 base, with 14 bases left between them. The CDR3 spans 16 residues. The CDR3 loop is CSARVRRPPSYNEQFF. In DNA form, the CDR3 reads TGCAGTGCTAGAGTGCGGAGGCCACCTTCCTACAATGAGCAGTTCTTC.

This clonotype came up many times. The chain employs TRBV5-4 and TRBJ2-7; TRBD2 matches 12 bases. J gave up 6 bases and V 5 bases, and 6 bases lay outside the gene matches. The germline V gene encodes CDR1 SGHNT and CDR2 YYREEE (reference sequence). CDR3 size: 14 residues. The CDR3 spells CASSSPSGRGEQYF. Written as DNA, the CDR3 is TGTGCCAGCAGTTCTCCTAGCGGGAGGGGCGAGCAGTACTTC. Drawing the rest from reference TRBV5-4 and TRBJ2-7, the complete variable domain is ETGVTQSPTHLIKTRGQQVTLRCSSQSGHNTVSWYQQALGQGPQFIFQYYREEENGRGNFPPRFSGLQFPNYSSELNVNALELDDSALYLCASSSPSGRGEQYFGPGTRLTVT.

Many counts were recorded for this clonotype. J is TRBJ2-1 and V is TRBV5-1; the D gene could be TRBD1 or TRBD2 (6 bases each). Per the germline V gene, CDR1 is SGHRS and CDR2 is YFSETQ. The V gene lost 0 bases and the J gene lost 2 bases, with 12 bases spanning the gap. The CDR3 consists of 16 residues. CDR3 in amino acids: CASSLAGASPYNEQFF. The DNA for the CDR3 is TGCGCCAGCAGCTTGGCGGGGGCGAGCCCCTACAATGAGCAGTTCTTC.

This chain uses TRBV10-3 with TRBJ1-5; 7 bases agree with TRBD1. The V gene's germline CDR1 is ENHRY and CDR2 SYGVKD. J was trimmed by 0 bases and V by 10 bases; bases with no gene match: 9. The CDR3 totals 15 residues. The DNA for the CDR3 is TGTGCCAGCAGGGGGGGACAAGATAGCAATCAGCCCCAGCATTTT. This codes for CASRGGQDSNQPQHF.

This clonotype showed up just a few times. A much larger clone lies a single base off, so this may be a read error. The rearrangement links TRBV9 to TRBJ2-1; 11 bases map to TRBD2. The CDR3 sequence is 15 residues long. In germline, CDR1 is SGDLS, CDR2 YYNGEE. CDR3 bases: TGTGCCAGCAGTCCGACTAGCGGGATGCCCGATGAGCCGTTCTTC. This sequence encodes CASSPTSGMPDEPFF.

The gene calls are TRBV6-5 and TRBJ1-1, with D maybe TRBD1 (5 bases). CDR3 length: 13 residues. The germline gives CDR1 MNHEY, CDR2 SVGAGI. Trimming removed 4 bases from V and 2 bases from J, with 8 bases in between. For the CDR3, the DNA is TGTGCCAGCAGTTTCACAGGTAACACTGAAGCTTTCTTT. Amino acids: CASSFTGNTEAFF.

This clonotype was recorded at least ten times. The chain uses TRBV24-1 and TRBJ2-1; 15 nucleotides line up with TRBD2. Germline V CDR1 and CDR2: KGHDR, SFDVKD. The junction had 3 bases not matched to a gene; V was cut back by 7 bases and J by 3 bases. This CDR3 has 16 residues. The CDR3 coding sequence is TGTGCCACCAGCCGGACTAGCGGGAGGGGCTACAATGAGCAGTTCTTC. Its protein product is CATSRTSGRGYNEQFF.

Ten or more counts support this clonotype. This rearrangement joins TRBV24-1 to TRBJ2-3; 10 bases match TRBD2. The CDR3 contains 20 residues. From germline, CDR1 is KGHDR and CDR2 SFDVKD. The J segment lost 2 bases and the V segment lost 4 bases, leaving 17 bases of the junction unmatched. This chain's CDR3 is CATSDPTPSGRGGITDTQYF. In DNA form, the CDR3 reads TGTGCCACCAGTGACCCGACACCGAGCGGGAGGGGGGGGATCACAGATACGCAGTATTTT.

V gene TRBV3-1 combines with J gene TRBJ2-5; tentatively, D is TRBD2 (5 bases). The V end was cut by 1 base, the J end by 5 bases, with 11 bases between. The CDR3 contains 14 residues. CDR1 is LGHDT, CDR2 YNNKEL, per germline (reference sequence). Here the CDR3 DNA reads TGTGCCAGCAGCCAAGGTCGGGGTACGGAGACCCAGTACTTC. Translation: CASSQGRGTETQYF.

With regard to this clonotype: A much larger clone lies a single base off, so this may be a read error. The rearrangement uses TRBV12-3 or TRBV12-4 and TRBJ1-2, with a weak D call TRBD1 (5 bases). Trimming took off 3 bases at V and 8 bases at J, with 13 bases between the two ends. The CDR3 sequence is 13 residues long. Here the CDR3 reads CASSFLGGTGYTF. Written as DNA, the CDR3 is TGTGCCAGCAGTTTCCTCGGGGGAACCGGCTACACCTTC.

The J gene is TRBJ2-1, the V gene TRBV7-2; 11 bases are shared with TRBD2. Unmatched junction bases numbered 6, after V lost 2 bases and J lost 6 bases. This CDR3 is built from 16 residues. Per germline, CDR1 SGHTA and CDR2 FQGNSA. CDR3 sequence: CASSLFLAGGGNEQFF. The CDR3, as DNA: TGTGCCAGCAGCTTATTCCTAGCGGGAGGCGGCAATGAGCAGTTCTTC.

This clonotype was found a few times. It may be a read error: a sequence one base away is much more abundant. Since the CDR3 does not end with the conserved phenylalanine or tryptophan, this likely comes from a read error. This sequence joins TRBV7-8 and TRBJ2-5; the D is unclear. V was clipped by 2 bases and J by 5 bases, with 3 bases between them. CDR3 length equals 11 residues. The V gene's germline CDR1 is SGHVS and CDR2 FQNEAQ. The CDR3, as DNA: TGTGCCAGCAGCTTATATGAGACCCAGTACGTC. The encoded protein is CASSLYETQYV.

Remarks on this clonotype: Just one base apart from a much larger clone, this may be a read error. CDR3 amino acids: CASSPPLASYNEQLF. DNA of the CDR3: TGTGCCAGCAGCCCACCCCTGGCCAGCTACAATGAGCAGCTCTTC. The chain is built from TRBV5-5 and TRBJ2-1; D ambiguous. CDR3 length: 15 amino acids. Germline loops: CDR1 SGHKS, CDR2 YYEKEE (reference sequence).

This clonotype occurred many times. The CDR3 sequence is CSARDKPGQGFSEQYF. The CDR3 DNA sequence: TGCAGTGCTAGAGACAAACCGGGACAGGGGTTTAGCGAGCAGTACTTC. This chain connects TRBV20-1 to TRBJ2-7; 10 bases match TRBD1. This CDR3 region has 16 residues. Germline values: CDR1 DFQATT, CDR2 SNEGSKA (reference sequence). V was clipped by 0 bases and J by 6 bases; unmatched bases: 11.